The entry that follows covers one T cell receptor (beta chain) sequence. Germline values: CDR1 GTSNPN, CDR2 SVGIG (reference sequence). The CDR3 length is 14 residues. Trimming took off 0 bases at V and 2 bases at J, with 10 bases between the two ends. This specimen belongs to a study of cytomegalovirus exposure and HLA in healthy donors. The PCR was carried out with 60 Vbeta primers and 13 Jbeta primers. Here immunoSEQ multiplex PCR was the method, and the copy in TCRdb shows in-frame clones only, minus some. The specimen's table records about 84,000 clones. The chain employs TRBV30 and TRBJ2-5; D is perhaps TRBD1 (6 bases). This receptor was obtained from a man aged 50-60 years in good health and CMV-seronegative. Material: PBMCs. CDR3 residues: CAWSVGQFQETQYF. The CDR3 DNA follows: TGTGCCTGGAGTGTAGGACAGTTTCAAGAGACCCAGTACTTC.